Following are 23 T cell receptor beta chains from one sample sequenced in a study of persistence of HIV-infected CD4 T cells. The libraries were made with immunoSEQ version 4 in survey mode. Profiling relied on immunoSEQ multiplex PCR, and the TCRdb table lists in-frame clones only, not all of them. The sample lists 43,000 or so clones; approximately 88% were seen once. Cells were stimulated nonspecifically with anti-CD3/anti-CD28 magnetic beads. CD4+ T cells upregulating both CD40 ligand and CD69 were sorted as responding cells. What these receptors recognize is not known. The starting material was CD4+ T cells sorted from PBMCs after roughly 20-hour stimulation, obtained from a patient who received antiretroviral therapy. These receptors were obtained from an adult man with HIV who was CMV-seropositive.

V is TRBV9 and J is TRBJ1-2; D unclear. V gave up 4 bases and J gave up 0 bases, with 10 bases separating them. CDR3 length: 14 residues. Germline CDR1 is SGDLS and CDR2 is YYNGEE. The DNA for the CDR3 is TGTGCCAGCAGCTCCCGGACCGCTAACTATGGCTACACCTTC. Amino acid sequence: CASSSRTANYGYTF.

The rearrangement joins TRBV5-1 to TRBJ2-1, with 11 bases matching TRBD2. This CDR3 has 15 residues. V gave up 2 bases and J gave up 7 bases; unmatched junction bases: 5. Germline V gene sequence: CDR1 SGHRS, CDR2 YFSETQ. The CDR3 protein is CASSFLTSGVNEQFF. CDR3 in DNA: TGCGCCAGCAGCTTTCTGACTAGCGGGGTGAATGAGCAGTTCTTC. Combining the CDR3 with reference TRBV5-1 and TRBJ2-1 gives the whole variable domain KAGVTQTPRYLIKTRGQQVTLSCSPISGHRSVSWYQQTPGQGLQFLFEYFSETQRNKGNFPGRFSGRQFSNSRSEMNVSTLELGDSALYLCASSFLTSGVNEQFFGPGTRLTVL.

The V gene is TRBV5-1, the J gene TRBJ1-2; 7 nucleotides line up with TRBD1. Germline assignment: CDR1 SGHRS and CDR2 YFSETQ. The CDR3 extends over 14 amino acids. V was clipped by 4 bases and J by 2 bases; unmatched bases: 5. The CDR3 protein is CASSPGDRNYGYTF. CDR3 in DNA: TGCGCCAGCAGCCCCGGGGACAGAAACTATGGCTACACCTTC. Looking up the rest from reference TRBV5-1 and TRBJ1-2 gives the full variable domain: KAGVTQTPRYLIKTRGQQVTLSCSPISGHRSVSWYQQTPGQGLQFLFEYFSETQRNKGNFPGRFSGRQFSNSRSEMNVSTLELGDSALYLCASSPGDRNYGYTFGSGTRLTVV.

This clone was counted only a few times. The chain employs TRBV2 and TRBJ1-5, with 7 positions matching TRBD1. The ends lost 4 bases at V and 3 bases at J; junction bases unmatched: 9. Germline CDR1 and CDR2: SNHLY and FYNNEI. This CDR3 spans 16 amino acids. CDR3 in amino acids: CASSGGTADFNQPQHF. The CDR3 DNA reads TGTGCCAGCAGTGGAGGGACAGCCGATTTCAATCAGCCCCAGCATTTT. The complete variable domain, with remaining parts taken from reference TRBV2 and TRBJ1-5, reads EPEVTQTPSHQVTQMGQEVILRCVPISNHLYFYWYRQILGQKVEFLVSFYNNEISEKSEIFDDQFSVERPDGSNFTLKIRSTKLEDSAMYFCASSGGTADFNQPQHFGDGTRLSIL.

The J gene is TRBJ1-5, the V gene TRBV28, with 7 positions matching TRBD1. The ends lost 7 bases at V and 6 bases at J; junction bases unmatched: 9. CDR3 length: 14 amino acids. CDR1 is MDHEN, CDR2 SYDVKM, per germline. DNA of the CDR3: TGTGCCAGCACCCTTAACAGGGGAGCTCAGCCCCAGCATTTT. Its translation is CASTLNRGAQPQHF.

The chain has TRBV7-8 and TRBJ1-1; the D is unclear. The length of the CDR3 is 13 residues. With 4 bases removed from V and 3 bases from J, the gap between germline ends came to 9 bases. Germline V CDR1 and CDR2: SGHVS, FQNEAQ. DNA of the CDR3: TGTGCCAGCAGCTCAGTGAGGGACACTGAAGCTTTCTTT. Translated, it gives CASSSVRDTEAFF.

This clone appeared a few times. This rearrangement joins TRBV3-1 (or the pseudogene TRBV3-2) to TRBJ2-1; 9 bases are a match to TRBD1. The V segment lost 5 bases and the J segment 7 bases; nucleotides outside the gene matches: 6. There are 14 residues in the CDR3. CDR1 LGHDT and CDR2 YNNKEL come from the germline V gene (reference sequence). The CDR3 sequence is CASSFTGTGNEQFF. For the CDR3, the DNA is TGTGCCAGCAGCTTTACCGGGACAGGGAATGAGCAGTTCTTC.

The DNA of the CDR3 is TGTGCCAGCGGGGGCCAAGGGGGCCATATCGGCTACACCTTC. It specifies CASGGQGGHIGYTF. The chain is built from TRBV28 and TRBJ1-2; 7 positions agree with TRBD1. Germline CDR1 is MDHEN and CDR2 is SYDVKM. This CDR3 is 14 amino acids long. J gave up 8 bases and V 8 bases, and 14 bases lay outside the gene matches.

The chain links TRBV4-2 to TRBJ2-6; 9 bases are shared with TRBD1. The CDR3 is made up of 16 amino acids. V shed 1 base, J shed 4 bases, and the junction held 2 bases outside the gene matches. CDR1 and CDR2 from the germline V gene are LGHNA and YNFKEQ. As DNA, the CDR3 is TGTGCCAGCAGCCAAGGGACAGGGGACGGGGCCAACGTCCTGACTTTC. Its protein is CASSQGTGDGANVLTF.

This chain's CDR3 is CASSVTGKKNTEAFF. CDR3 in DNA: TGTGCCAGCAGCGTAACGGGGAAGAAGAACACTGAAGCTTTCTTT. V is TRBV9 and J is TRBJ1-1; no reliable D call. V gave up 1 base and J gave up 1 base, with 11 bases separating them. CDR1 and CDR2 from the germline V gene are SGDLS and YYNGEE. The CDR3 spans 15 residues.

For the CDR3, the DNA is TGCAGTGACAAACAAGGCTACACCTTC. Translating gives CSDKQGYTF. The J gene is TRBJ1-2, the V gene TRBV20-1; D call uncertain. Germline lookup yields CDR1 DFQATT and CDR2 SNEGSKA (reference sequence). The CDR3 extends over 9 amino acids. Trimming removed 7 bases from V and 8 bases from J, with 8 bases in between.

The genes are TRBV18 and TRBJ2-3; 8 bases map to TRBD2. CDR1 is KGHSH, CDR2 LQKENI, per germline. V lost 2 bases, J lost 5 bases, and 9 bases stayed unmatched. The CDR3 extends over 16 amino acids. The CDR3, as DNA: TGTGCCAGCTCACCAGCGGCGGGGGGCCCGGGAGATACGCAGTATTTT. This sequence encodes CASSPAAGGPGDTQYF.

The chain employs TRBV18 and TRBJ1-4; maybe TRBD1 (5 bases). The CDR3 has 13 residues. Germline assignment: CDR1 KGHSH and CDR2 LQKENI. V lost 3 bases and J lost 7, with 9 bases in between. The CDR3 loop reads CASSPGRAEKLFF. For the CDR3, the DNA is TGTGCCAGCTCACCCGGCAGGGCTGAAAAACTGTTTTTT.

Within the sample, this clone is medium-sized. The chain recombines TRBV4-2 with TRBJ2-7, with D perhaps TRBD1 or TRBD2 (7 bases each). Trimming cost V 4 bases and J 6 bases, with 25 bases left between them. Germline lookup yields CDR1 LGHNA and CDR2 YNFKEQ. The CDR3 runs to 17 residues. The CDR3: CASSRESGTETIREQYF. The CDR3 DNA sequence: TGTGCCAGCAGCCGAGAGAGCGGGACAGAGACGATTCGCGAGCAGTACTTC.

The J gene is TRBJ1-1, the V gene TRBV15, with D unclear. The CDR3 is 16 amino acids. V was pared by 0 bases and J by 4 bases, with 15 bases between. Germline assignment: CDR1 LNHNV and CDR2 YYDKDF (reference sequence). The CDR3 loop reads CATSREVGPRGTEAFF. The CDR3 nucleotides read TGTGCCACCAGCAGAGAAGTCGGCCCTCGGGGCACTGAAGCTTTCTTT. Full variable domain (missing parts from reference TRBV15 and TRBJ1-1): DAMVIQNPRYQVTQFGKPVTLSCSQTLNHNVMYWYQQKSSQAPKLLFHYYDKDFNNEADTPDNFQSRRPNTSFCFLDIRSPGLGDTAMYLCATSREVGPRGTEAFFGQGTRLTVV.

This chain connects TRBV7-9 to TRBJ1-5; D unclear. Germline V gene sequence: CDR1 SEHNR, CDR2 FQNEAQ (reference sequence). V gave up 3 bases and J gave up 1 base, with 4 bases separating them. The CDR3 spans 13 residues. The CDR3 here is CASSFESNQPQHF. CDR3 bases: TGTGCCAGCAGCTTCGAAAGCAATCAGCCCCAGCATTTT.

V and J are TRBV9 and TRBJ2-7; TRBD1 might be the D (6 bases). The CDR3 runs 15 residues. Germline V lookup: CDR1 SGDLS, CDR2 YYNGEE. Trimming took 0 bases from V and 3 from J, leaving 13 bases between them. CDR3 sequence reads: CASSVAPQGYYEQYF. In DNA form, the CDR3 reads TGTGCCAGCAGCGTAGCCCCCCAGGGGTACTACGAGCAGTACTTC.

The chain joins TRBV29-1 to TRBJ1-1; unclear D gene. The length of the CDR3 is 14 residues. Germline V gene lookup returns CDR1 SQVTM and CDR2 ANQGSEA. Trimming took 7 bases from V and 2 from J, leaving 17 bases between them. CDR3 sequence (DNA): TGCAGCGCCGTGACCGGTCCAGCCAACACTGAAGCTTTCTTT. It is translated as CSAVTGPANTEAFF.

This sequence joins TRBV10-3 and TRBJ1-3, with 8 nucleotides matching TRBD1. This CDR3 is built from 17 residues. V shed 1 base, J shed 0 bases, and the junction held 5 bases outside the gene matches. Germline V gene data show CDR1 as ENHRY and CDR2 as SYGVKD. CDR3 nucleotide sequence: TGTGCCATCAGTGAGTGGAGGGACAGGTTCTCTGGAAACACCATATATTTT. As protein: CAISEWRDRFSGNTIYF.

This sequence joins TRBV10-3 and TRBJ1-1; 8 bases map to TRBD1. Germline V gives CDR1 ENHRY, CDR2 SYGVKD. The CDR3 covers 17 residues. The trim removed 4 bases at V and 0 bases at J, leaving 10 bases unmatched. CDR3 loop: CAISAPDRGRMNTEAFF. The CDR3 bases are TGTGCCATCAGTGCCCCAGACAGGGGACGTATGAACACTGAAGCTTTCTTT.

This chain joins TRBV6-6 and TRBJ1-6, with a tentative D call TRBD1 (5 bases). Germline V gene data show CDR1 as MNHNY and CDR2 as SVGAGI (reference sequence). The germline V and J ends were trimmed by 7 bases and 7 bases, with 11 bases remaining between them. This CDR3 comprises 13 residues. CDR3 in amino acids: CASIGGYNSPLHF. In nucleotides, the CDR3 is TGTGCCAGCATTGGGGGTTACAATTCACCCCTCCACTTT.

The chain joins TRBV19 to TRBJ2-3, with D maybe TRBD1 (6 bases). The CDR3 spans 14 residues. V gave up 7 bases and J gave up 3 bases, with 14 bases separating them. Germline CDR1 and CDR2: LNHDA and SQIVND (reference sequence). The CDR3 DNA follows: TGTGCCAGTACGGACAGAGGATGGACAGATACGCAGTATTTT. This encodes CASTDRGWTDTQYF.

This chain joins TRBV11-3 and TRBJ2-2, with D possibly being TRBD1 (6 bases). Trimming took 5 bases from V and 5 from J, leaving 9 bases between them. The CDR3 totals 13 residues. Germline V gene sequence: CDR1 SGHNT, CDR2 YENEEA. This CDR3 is CASSQQGTGELFF. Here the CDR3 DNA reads TGTGCCAGCAGCCAACAGGGTACCGGGGAGCTGTTTTTT.